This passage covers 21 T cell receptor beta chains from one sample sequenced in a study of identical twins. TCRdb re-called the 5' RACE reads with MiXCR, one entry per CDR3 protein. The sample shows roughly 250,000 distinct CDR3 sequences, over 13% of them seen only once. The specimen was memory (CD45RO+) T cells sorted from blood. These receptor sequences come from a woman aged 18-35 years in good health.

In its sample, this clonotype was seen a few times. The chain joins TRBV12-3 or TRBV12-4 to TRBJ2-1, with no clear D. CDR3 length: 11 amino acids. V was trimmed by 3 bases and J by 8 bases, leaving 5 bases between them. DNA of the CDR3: TGTGCCAGCAGTTTTCTAGATGAGCAGTTCTTC. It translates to CASSFLDEQFF.

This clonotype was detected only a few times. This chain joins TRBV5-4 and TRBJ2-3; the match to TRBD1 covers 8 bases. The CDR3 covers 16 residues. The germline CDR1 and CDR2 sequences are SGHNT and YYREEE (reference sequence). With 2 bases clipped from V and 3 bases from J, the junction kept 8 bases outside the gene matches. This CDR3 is CASSFSGGFRTDTQYF. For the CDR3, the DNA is TGTGCCAGCAGCTTCTCAGGGGGCTTCAGGACAGATACGCAGTATTTT. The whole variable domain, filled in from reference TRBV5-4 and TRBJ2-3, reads ETGVTQSPTHLIKTRGQQVTLRCSSQSGHNTVSWYQQALGQGPQFIFQYYREEENGRGNFPPRFSGLQFPNYSSELNVNALELDDSALYLCASSFSGGFRTDTQYFGPGTRLTVL.

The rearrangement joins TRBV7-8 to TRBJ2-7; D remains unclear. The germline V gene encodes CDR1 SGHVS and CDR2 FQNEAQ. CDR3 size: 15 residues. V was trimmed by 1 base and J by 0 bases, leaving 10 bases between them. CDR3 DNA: TGTGCCAGCAGCTTAGAAGTAGAGAGCTCCTACGAGCAGTACTTC. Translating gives CASSLEVESSYEQYF. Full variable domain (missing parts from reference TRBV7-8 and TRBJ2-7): GAGVSQSPRYKVAKRGQDVALRCDPISGHVSLFWYQQALGQGPEFLTYFQNEAQLDKSGLPSDRFFAERPEGSVSTLKIQRTQQEDSAVYLCASSLEVESSYEQYFGPGTRLTVT.

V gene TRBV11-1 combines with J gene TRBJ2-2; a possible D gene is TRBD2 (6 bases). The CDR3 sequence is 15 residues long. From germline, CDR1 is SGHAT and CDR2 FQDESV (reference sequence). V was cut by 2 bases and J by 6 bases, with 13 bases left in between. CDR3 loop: CASSLLGLSAGELFF. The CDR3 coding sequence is TGTGCCAGCAGCTTACTGGGACTCTCCGCCGGGGAGCTGTTTTTT.

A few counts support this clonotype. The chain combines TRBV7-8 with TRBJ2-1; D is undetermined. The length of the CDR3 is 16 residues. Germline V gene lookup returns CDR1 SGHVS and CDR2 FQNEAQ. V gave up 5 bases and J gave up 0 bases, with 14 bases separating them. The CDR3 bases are TGTGCCAGCAGCATAGTCGTGGCCCTCTCCTACAATGAGCAGTTCTTC. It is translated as CASSIVVALSYNEQFF.

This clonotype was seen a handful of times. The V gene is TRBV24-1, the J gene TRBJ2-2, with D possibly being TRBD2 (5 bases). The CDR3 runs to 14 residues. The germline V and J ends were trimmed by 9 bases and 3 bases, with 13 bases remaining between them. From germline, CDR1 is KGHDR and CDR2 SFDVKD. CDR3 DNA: TGTGCCACCGCGGTCCGGACTTACACCGGGGAGCTGTTTTTT. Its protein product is CATAVRTYTGELFF.

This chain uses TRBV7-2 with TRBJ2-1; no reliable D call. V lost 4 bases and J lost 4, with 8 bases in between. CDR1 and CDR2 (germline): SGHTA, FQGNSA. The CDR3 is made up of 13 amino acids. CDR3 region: CASSSLPYNEQFF. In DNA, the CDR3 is TGTGCCAGCAGCTCCCTCCCTTACAATGAGCAGTTCTTC.

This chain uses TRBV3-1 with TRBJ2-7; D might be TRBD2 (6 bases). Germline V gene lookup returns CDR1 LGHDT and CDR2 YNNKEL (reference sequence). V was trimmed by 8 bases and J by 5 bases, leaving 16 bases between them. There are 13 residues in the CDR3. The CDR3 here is CASAVRGTHEQYF. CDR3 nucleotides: TGTGCCAGCGCAGTCCGAGGGACTCACGAGCAGTACTTC.

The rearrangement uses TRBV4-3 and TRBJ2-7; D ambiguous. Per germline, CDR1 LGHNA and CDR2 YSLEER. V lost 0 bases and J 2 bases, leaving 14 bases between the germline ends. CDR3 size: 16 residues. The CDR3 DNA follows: TGCGCCAGCAGCCAAGACGTGGTTTCCGCCACCTACGAGCAGTACTTC. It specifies CASSQDVVSATYEQYF.

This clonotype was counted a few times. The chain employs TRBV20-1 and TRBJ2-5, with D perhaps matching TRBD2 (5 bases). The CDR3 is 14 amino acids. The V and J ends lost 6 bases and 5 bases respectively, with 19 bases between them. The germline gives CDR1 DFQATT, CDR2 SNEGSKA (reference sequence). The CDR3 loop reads CSAVSRYSGETQYF. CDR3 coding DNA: TGCAGTGCCGTATCACGGTACTCGGGGGAGACCCAGTACTTC.

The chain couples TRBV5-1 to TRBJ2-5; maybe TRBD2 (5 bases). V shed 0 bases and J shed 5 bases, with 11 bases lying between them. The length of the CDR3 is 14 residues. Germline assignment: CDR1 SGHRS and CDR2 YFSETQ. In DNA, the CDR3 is TGCGCCAGCAGCTTGGCCGCTAGGGAGGAGACCCAGTACTTC. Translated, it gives CASSLAAREETQYF.

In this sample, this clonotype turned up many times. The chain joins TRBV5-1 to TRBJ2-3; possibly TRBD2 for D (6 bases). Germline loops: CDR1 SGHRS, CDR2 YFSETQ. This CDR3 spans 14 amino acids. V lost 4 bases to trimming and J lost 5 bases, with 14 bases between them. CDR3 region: CASSTRDFQDTQYF. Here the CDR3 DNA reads TGCGCCAGCAGCACCAGGGACTTTCAAGATACGCAGTATTTT.

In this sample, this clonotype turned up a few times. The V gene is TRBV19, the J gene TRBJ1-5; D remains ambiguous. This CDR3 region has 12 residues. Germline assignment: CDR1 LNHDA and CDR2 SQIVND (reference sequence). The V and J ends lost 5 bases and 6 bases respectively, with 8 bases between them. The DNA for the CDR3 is TGTGCCAGTAGTCCTTCCTCTCAGCCCCAGCATTTT. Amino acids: CASSPSSQPQHF.

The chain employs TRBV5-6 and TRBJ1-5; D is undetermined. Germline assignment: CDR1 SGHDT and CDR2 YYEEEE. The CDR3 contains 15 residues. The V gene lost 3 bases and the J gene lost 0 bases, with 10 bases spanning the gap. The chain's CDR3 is CASSSEGYSNQPQHF. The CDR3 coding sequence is TGTGCCAGCAGCTCCGAGGGATATAGCAATCAGCCCCAGCATTTT.

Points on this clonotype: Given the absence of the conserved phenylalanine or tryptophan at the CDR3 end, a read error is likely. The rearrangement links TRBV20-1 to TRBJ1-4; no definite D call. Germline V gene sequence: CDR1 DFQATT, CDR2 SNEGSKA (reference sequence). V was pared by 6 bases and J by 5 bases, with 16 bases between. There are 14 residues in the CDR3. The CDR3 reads CSADDGVGNEKLFS. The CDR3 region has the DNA TGCAGTGCCGATGATGGGGTTGGGAATGAAAAACTGTTTTCT.

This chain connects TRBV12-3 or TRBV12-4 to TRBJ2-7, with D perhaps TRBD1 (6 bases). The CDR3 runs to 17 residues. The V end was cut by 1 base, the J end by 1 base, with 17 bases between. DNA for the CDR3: TGTGCCAGCAGTTTAGAAGTGCGACAGGACCTATCCTACGAGCAGTACTTC. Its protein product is CASSLEVRQDLSYEQYF.

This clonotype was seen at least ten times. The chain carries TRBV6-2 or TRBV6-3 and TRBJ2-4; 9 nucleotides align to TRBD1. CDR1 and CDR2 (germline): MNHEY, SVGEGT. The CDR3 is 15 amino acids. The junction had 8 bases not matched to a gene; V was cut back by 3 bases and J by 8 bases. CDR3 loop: CASSYKGTGSDIQYF. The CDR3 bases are TGTGCCAGCAGTTATAAGGGGACAGGGAGTGACATTCAGTACTTC.

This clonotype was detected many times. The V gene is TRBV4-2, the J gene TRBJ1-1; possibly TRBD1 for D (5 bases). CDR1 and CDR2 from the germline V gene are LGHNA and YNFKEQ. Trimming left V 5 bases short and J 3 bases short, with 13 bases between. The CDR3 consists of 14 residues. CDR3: CASSDSRVYTEAFF. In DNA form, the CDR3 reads TGTGCCAGCAGCGACTCCAGGGTCTACACTGAAGCTTTCTTT.

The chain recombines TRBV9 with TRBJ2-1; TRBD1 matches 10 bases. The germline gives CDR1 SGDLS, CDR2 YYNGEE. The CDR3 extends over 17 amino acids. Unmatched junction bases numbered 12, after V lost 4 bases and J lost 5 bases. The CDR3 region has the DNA TGTGCCAGCAGCCGAAACTCTGACAGGGGGCTCGACAATGAGCAGTTCTTC. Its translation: CASSRNSDRGLDNEQFF.

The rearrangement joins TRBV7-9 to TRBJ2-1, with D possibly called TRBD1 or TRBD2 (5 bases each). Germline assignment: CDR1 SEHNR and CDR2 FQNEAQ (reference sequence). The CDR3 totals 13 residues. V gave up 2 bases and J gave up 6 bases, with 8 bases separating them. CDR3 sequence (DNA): TGTGCCAGCAGCTTATCGGGGCCCAATGAGCAGTTCTTC. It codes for CASSLSGPNEQFF.

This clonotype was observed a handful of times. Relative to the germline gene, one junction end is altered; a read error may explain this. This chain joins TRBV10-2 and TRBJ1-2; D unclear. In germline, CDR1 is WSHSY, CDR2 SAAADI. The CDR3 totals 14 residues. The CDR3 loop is CASSDHERSDRTPF. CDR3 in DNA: TGCGCCAGCAGTGACCACGAGCGGAGCGACCGAACACCCTTC.